The 10 T cell receptor beta chains reported below all come from one sample, sequenced in a study of Graves' ophthalmopathy and Graves' hyperthyroidism. RNA served as the template for amplifying TCR beta CDR3 regions. HTBI primers primed a first-round RT-PCR, and a second-round multiplex PCR followed. MiXCR, applied by TCRdb to the multiplex PCR reads, yields one record per CDR3 protein. The table lists fewer than 600,000 distinct CDR3 sequences, roughly an eighth of them singletons. Sequencing was carried out using blood. These receptors were obtained from a woman aged 25-40 years with Graves' ophthalmopathy.

This clonotype was detected many times. The chain joins TRBV10-3 to TRBJ2-7; D is uncertain. Trimming took off 5 bases at V and 0 bases at J, with 11 bases between the two ends. CDR1 ENHRY and CDR2 SYGVKD come from the germline V gene. This CDR3 region has 14 residues. In nucleotides, the CDR3 is TGTGCCATCAGTCGGACGGAGAGCTCCTACGAGCAGTACTTC. This translates into CAISRTESSYEQYF.

This clonotype showed up many times. The rearrangement links TRBV19 to TRBJ1-5; the match to TRBD1 covers 8 bases. The CDR3 loop spans 14 amino acids. CDR1 is LNHDA, CDR2 SQIVND, per germline (reference sequence). Germline trimming cut 9 bases from V and 4 bases from J; bases unmatched to any gene: 8. This CDR3 is CASSIGQGNQPQHF. Here the CDR3 DNA reads TGTGCCAGCAGCATTGGACAGGGAAATCAGCCCCAGCATTTT.

The sample holds a few counts of this clonotype. The chain recombines TRBV6-1 with TRBJ1-5; D is uncertain. CDR1 is MNHNS and CDR2 is SASEGT in the germline V gene. Trimming took 7 bases from V and 0 from J, leaving 10 bases between them. The CDR3 has 14 residues. This CDR3 is CASTGVYSNQPQHF. The CDR3 DNA follows: TGTGCCAGCACAGGAGTATATAGCAATCAGCCCCAGCATTTT.

This clonotype was detected ten times or more. The rearrangement joins TRBV6-4 to TRBJ1-1; weak D call: TRBD1 (5 bases). This CDR3 has 20 residues. CDR1 is MRHNA and CDR2 is SNTAGT in the germline V gene. Trimming shortened V by 4 bases and J by 1 base, and 28 bases separated the two germline ends. The CDR3 nucleotides are TGTGCCAGCAGTGTTACCCCCTATTTCTCCCAGACAGTCCCGAACACTGAAGCTTTCTTT. This codes for CASSVTPYFSQTVPNTEAFF.

This clonotype has ten or more counts. The chain has TRBV6-2 or TRBV6-3 and TRBJ1-1; D may be TRBD1 (6 bases). The V end was cut by 6 bases, the J end by 4 bases, with 15 bases between. This CDR3 is built from 14 residues. CDR1 is MNHEY, CDR2 SVGEGT, per germline. In nucleotides, the CDR3 is TGTGCCAGCAGAGGACAGCCCGAGGGCACTGAAGCTTTCTTT. It codes for CASRGQPEGTEAFF.

This clonotype has just a few counts. This sequence joins TRBV10-2 and TRBJ2-7, with a tentative D call TRBD1 (6 bases). The germline V gene has CDR1 WSHSY and CDR2 SAAADI. V was pared by 5 bases and J by 3 bases, with 17 bases between. The length of the CDR3 is 15 residues. The CDR3 loop is CASSPTGNWDYEQYF. In DNA form, the CDR3 reads TGCGCCAGCAGTCCTACAGGGAATTGGGACTACGAGCAGTACTTC.

This clonotype appeared many times. CDR3 sequence (DNA): TGTGCCAGCAGCTTAGGGGGTCAGGGCGAGGGTCAGCCCCAGCATTTT. Protein sequence: CASSLGGQGEGQPQHF. V usage is TRBV11-2 and J usage is TRBJ1-5; D possibly corresponds to TRBD1 (5 bases). The CDR3 contains 16 residues. The germline CDR1 and CDR2 sequences are SGHAT and FQNNGV. Trimming removed 1 base at V and 6 bases at J, with 16 bases between.

Ten or more counts support this clonotype. The rearrangement joins TRBV6-5 to TRBJ2-7, with 8 bases aligning to TRBD1. The CDR3 has 14 amino acids. In germline, CDR1 is MNHEY, CDR2 SVGAGI. The V gene end was trimmed by 5 bases and the J gene end by 4 bases; junction bases not matched to a gene: 7. In nucleotides, the CDR3 is TGTGCCAGCAGTCCCTGGACAGGGCGTTACGAGCAGTACTTC. It specifies CASSPWTGRYEQYF.

Many counts were recorded for this clonotype. This chain uses TRBV29-1 with TRBJ2-7; D uncertain. The V gene's germline CDR1 is SQVTM and CDR2 ANQGSEA. Between the trimmed V and J ends, which lost 3 bases and 3 bases, there was a span of 18 bases. The CDR3 totals 15 residues. The CDR3 loop is CSVESATVRNYEQYF. The CDR3 bases are TGCAGCGTTGAGTCGGCCACGGTGCGTAACTACGAGCAGTACTTC.

This clonotype was counted at least ten times. The chain couples TRBV30 to TRBJ2-7; 8 nucleotides line up with TRBD1. In germline, CDR1 is GTSNPN, CDR2 SVGIG (reference sequence). After removal of 6 bases from V and 0 bases from J, the junction contained 4 bases not matched to a gene. The CDR3 length is 13 residues. Written as DNA, the CDR3 is TGTGCCTGCGACAGGGGAGGCTCCTACGAGCAGTACTTC. This sequence encodes CACDRGGSYEQYF.